The following is a TCR beta chain sequence with its context. Its target is unknown. The junction does not match germline at one end; this may be a read error. The entry originates in a study of glioma-infiltrating T cells. General study results and limits: CDR3 overlap between tissue and blood was very small. Above-expected tissue-blood divergence occurred in all gliomas, most in low-grade ones.

The CDR3 loop spans 11 amino acids. Germline CDR1 reads SGHTA; CDR2 reads FQGNSA. TCR alpha and beta CDR3 regions were amplified from RNA using iRepertoire nested multiplex PCR. TCRdb re-derived calls from the multiplex PCR reads in MiXCR, one entry per CDR3 protein. The sample has approximately 17,000 distinct CDR3 sequences, more than 45% seen once; the top ten hold 42%. V is TRBV7-2 and J is TRBJ2-5; D not certain. This TCR was sampled from a human donor with low-grade glioma or glioblastoma, undergoing nonglioma brain surgery, or in good health (not recorded which). Material for sequencing was glioma tissue, nonneoplastic brain tissue, or PBMCs (not recorded which). CDR3 in DNA: TGTGCCAGCAGCTTAGAGTGGGTCTTAGACTTC. Translation gives CASSLEWVLDF.